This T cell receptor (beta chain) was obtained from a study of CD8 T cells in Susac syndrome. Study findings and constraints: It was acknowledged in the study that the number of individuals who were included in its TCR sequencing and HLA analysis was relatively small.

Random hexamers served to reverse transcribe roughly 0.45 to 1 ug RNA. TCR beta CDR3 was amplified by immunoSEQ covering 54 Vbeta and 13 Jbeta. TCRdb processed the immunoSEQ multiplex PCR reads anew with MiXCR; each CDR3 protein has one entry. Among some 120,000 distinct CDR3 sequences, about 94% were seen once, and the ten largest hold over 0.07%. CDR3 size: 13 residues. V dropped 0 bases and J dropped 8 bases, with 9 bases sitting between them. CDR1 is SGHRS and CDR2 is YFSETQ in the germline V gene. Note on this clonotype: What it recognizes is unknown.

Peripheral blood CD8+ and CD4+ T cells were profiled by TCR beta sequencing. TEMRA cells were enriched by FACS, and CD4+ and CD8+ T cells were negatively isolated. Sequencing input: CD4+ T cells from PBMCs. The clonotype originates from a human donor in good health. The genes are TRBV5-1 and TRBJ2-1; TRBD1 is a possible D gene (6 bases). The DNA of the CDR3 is TGCGCCAGCAGCTTGGGACAGGACTATGAGCAGTTCTTC. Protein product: CASSLGQDYEQFF.